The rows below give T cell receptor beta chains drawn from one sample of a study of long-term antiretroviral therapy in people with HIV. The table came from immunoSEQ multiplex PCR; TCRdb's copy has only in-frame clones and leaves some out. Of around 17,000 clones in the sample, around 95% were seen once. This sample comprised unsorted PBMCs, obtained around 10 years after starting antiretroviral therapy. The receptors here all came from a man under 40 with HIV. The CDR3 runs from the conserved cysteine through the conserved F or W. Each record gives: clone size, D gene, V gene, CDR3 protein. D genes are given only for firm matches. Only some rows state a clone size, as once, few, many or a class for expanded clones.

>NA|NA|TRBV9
CASSTGYTQYF
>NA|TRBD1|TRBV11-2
CASSLVGQGNTEAFF
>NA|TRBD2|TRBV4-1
CASSLGLAGGSGELFF
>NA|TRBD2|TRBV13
CASSSGGSSYNEQFF
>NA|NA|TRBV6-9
CASSSLQGGRSPLHF
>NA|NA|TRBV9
CASSVVMGSYNEQFF
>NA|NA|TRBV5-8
CASSLRVGPNNEQFF
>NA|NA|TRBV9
CASSVGDTEAFF
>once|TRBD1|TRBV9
CASSADRAGNTIYF
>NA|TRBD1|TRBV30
CAWSVQGNHGYTF
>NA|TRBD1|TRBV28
CASSARDRVEKLFF
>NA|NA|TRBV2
CASTLGDPDTQYF
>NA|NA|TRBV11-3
CASSLVSDRYNEQFF
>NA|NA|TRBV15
CATSSEVGNTEAFF
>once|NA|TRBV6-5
CASSFLGDYGYTF
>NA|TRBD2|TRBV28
CASSLAGGHTDTQYF
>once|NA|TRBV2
CASGATSNTEAFF
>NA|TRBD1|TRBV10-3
CAISEGQGRVNEQFF
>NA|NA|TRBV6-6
CASSLQRRQGQYF
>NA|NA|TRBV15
CATSRDGGASTEAFF
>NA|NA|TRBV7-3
CASSSRNTGELFF
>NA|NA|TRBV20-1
CSAENYGYTF
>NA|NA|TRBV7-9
CASSLSVDIEAFF
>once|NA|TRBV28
CASSLGREDSPLHF
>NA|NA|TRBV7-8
CASSLESYWGPTNEKLFF
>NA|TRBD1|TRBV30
CAWSLTGDTGELFF